A single sample gave rise to the 12 T cell receptor beta chains below, sequenced in a study of beta chain features in type 1 diabetes. Expressed TCRB transcripts were sequenced because the isolated RNA had all been reverse transcribed beforehand. Clones were sequenced by immunoSEQ multiplex PCR, and TCRdb holds only the in-frame ones, with some missing. The data hold over 150,000 clones, with approximately 8.1% observed a single time. The sample was central memory CD4+ T cells from blood. The receptor source for this set is a man in his late teens or twenties in good health.

A few counts support this clone. For the CDR3, the DNA is TGCGCCAGCAGCCAACTAGCGGGAGCCGGGGAGCTGTTTTTT. Amino acids: CASSQLAGAGELFF. The chain is built from TRBV4-3 and TRBJ2-2; TRBD2 matches at 10 bases. V lost 2 bases and J lost 6; bases outside the gene matches: 0. Germline loops: CDR1 LGHNA, CDR2 YSLEER. CDR3 length equals 14 residues.

The chain joins TRBV7-3 to TRBJ2-1, with 7 bases identical to TRBD2. This CDR3 comprises 18 residues. Per the germline V gene, CDR1 is SGHTA and CDR2 is FQGTGA. The V and J ends lost 2 bases and 2 bases, in that order; junction bases with no gene match: 12. This CDR3 reads CASSLSPPAAGAYNEQFF. CDR3 sequence (DNA): TGTGCCAGCAGCTTATCTCCCCCAGCTGCGGGAGCCTACAATGAGCAGTTCTTC.

The gene calls are TRBV6-6 and TRBJ2-2, with 9 bases aligning to TRBD1. The CDR3 sequence is 14 residues long. The V gene end was trimmed by 5 bases and the J gene end by 6 bases; junction bases not matched to a gene: 4. CDR1 is MNHNY, CDR2 SVGAGI, per germline (reference sequence). The CDR3 coding sequence is TGTGCCAGCAGTGTACAGGGGGCTTCCGGGGAGCTGTTTTTT. Translation: CASSVQGASGELFF.

Only a few counts were recorded for this clone. The chain joins TRBV5-1 to TRBJ2-7; D uncertain. V gave up 1 base and J gave up 1 base, with 6 bases separating them. This CDR3 region has 13 residues. The germline gives CDR1 SGHRS, CDR2 YFSETQ. CDR3 DNA sequence: TGCGCCAGCAGCTTGACGGTTTCCTACGAGCAGTACTTC. Its protein is CASSLTVSYEQYF.

This clone was detected a few times. This chain connects TRBV5-8 to TRBJ2-3; TRBD2 agrees at 7 bases. Germline CDR1 SGHTS, CDR2 YDEGEE. The ends lost 4 bases at V and 5 bases at J; junction bases unmatched: 10. The CDR3 runs to 15 residues. The CDR3 bases are TGTGCCAGCAGCCTTCGAGGACTAGTTGAAGATACGCAGTATTTT. It codes for CASSLRGLVEDTQYF.

The chain has TRBV15 and TRBJ2-5; a possible D gene is TRBD2 (6 bases). V was clipped by 1 base and J by 2 bases, with 14 bases between them. The CDR3 loop spans 16 amino acids. Germline V gives CDR1 LNHNV, CDR2 YYDKDF (reference sequence). CDR3 sequence: CATSRGQDGRQETQYF. In DNA form, the CDR3 reads TGTGCCACCAGCAGAGGCCAGGACGGGAGACAAGAGACCCAGTACTTC.

This clone has a single count. V is TRBV9 and J is TRBJ2-1; the match to TRBD2 covers 11 bases. The CDR3 is 18 residues long. V gave up 3 bases and J gave up 2 bases; unmatched junction bases: 10. Germline V CDR1 and CDR2: SGDLS, YYNGEE. CDR3 DNA sequence: TGTGCCAGCAGCGGCGGGACTAGCGGTTTAGGGGCCTACAATGAGCAGTTCTTC. It translates to CASSGGTSGLGAYNEQFF.

The chain has TRBV5-5 and TRBJ2-5; possible D gene TRBD1, 5 bases. The CDR3 contains 14 residues. V was shortened by 4 bases and J by 0 bases, with 10 bases between the two germline ends. Germline V gene sequence: CDR1 SGHKS, CDR2 YYEKEE (reference sequence). The DNA of the CDR3 is TGTGCCAGCAGCACAACGACAGACCAAGAGACCCAGTACTTC. Amino acid sequence: CASSTTTDQETQYF. The complete variable domain, with remaining parts taken from reference TRBV5-5 and TRBJ2-5, reads DAGVTQSPTHLIKTRGQQVTLRCSPISGHKSVSWYQQVLGQGPQFIFQYYEKEERGRGNFPDRFSARQFPNYSSELNVNALLLGDSALYLCASSTTTDQETQYFGPGTRLLVL.

This clone was counted at least ten times. The genes are TRBV29-1 and TRBJ2-5; TRBD1 might be the D (6 bases). Trimming pared 6 bases from V and 3 bases from J, leaving 8 bases between. The length of the CDR3 is 11 residues. Germline V CDR1 and CDR2: SQVTM, ANQGSEA. The CDR3 region is CSVGTKETQYF. CDR3 DNA sequence: TGCAGCGTAGGGACAAAAGAGACCCAGTACTTC.

This chain's CDR3 is CASSLQTGYGYTF. In nucleotides, the CDR3 is TGTGCCAGCAGTTTACAGACTGGCTATGGCTACACCTTC. This chain links TRBV27 with TRBJ1-2; D remains ambiguous. V dropped 2 bases and J dropped 4 bases, with 8 bases sitting between them. Germline V gene sequence: CDR1 MNHEY, CDR2 SMNVEV (reference sequence). The CDR3 has 13 residues.

The chain is built from TRBV27 and TRBJ1-6, with D possibly TRBD1 on 6 matching bases. The germline CDR1 and CDR2 sequences are MNHEY and SMNVEV (reference sequence). This CDR3 is 13 amino acids long. The V gene lost 5 bases and the J gene lost 9 bases, with 11 bases spanning the gap. As DNA, the CDR3 is TGTGCCAGCAGTCCTCTCAGGGGTTCACCCCTCCACTTT. Protein sequence: CASSPLRGSPLHF.

This clone has a count of ten or more. The chain recombines TRBV4-3 with TRBJ1-5; D is perhaps TRBD1 (6 bases). The germline CDR1 and CDR2 sequences are LGHNA and YSLEER. The CDR3 consists of 17 residues. V shed 4 bases and J shed 2 bases, with 18 bases lying between them. The CDR3 is CASSPSPPPGGNQPQHF. For the CDR3, the DNA is TGCGCCAGCAGCCCAAGCCCCCCCCCAGGGGGCAATCAGCCCCAGCATTTT.